The 7 T cell receptor beta chains presented below share a single source sample, sequenced in a study of blood T cell repertoires in COVID-19. The data were produced by immunoSEQ multiplex PCR, yet TCRdb's version contains in-frame clones alone and is incomplete. The sample lists 120,000 or so clones; around 82% were seen once. The sample consisted of peripheral blood. Source of these receptors: a human donor in a cohort sampled during active COVID-19.

The chain couples TRBV12-3 or TRBV12-4 to TRBJ1-3; D uncertain. CDR3 length equals 11 residues. The V end was cut by 7 bases, the J end by 4 bases, with 5 bases between. CDR3 loop: CASKLGNTIYF. The DNA of the CDR3 is TGTGCCAGCAAACTCGGAAACACCATATATTTT.

The rearrangement uses TRBV9 and TRBJ1-4; tentatively, D is TRBD1 (5 bases). The V end was cut by 0 bases, the J end by 6 bases, with 9 bases between. The CDR3 totals 14 residues. Per germline, CDR1 SGDLS and CDR2 YYNGEE. This CDR3 is CASSVEGFDEKLFF. Written as DNA, the CDR3 is TGTGCCAGCAGCGTAGAGGGGTTTGATGAAAAACTGTTTTTT.

The V call is TRBV6-5, the J call TRBJ2-7; 9 nucleotides line up with TRBD1. The CDR3 contains 15 residues. Germline V gene sequence: CDR1 MNHEY, CDR2 SVGAGI. Trimming at V came to 6 bases and at J to 3 bases, leaving 9 bases not matched to a gene. CDR3 residues: CASSQRDRAFYEQYF. For the CDR3, the DNA is TGTGCCAGCAGCCAACGGGACAGGGCGTTCTACGAGCAGTACTTC.

This chain joins TRBV7-2 and TRBJ1-4; 8 bases map to TRBD1. The germline gives CDR1 SGHTA, CDR2 FQGNSA. The CDR3 runs to 15 residues. J lost 8 bases, V lost 5 bases, and 10 bases had no gene match. Written as DNA, the CDR3 is TGTGCCAGCAGCGACCAGACAGGGGTAGGCGAAAAACTGTTTTTT. It is translated as CASSDQTGVGEKLFF.

The genes are TRBV7-2 and TRBJ2-5; 10 positions agree with TRBD1. CDR1 is SGHTA, CDR2 FQGNSA, per germline. With V trimmed by 3 bases and J by 4 bases, 8 bases remained unmatched. This CDR3 has 16 amino acids. CDR3 in amino acids: CASSLGPGQGPETQYF. The CDR3 bases are TGTGCCAGCAGCTTGGGGCCGGGACAGGGGCCAGAGACCCAGTACTTC.

The chain has TRBV9 and TRBJ2-5; 11 bases align to TRBD2. With V trimmed by 0 bases and J by 5 bases, 6 bases remained unmatched. Looked up from germline, CDR1 is SGDLS and CDR2 is YYNGEE. CDR3 length: 16 residues. CDR3: CASSVGLAGGWETQYF. The CDR3, as DNA: TGTGCCAGCAGCGTAGGGCTAGCGGGGGGTTGGGAGACCCAGTACTTC.

The chain has TRBV6-5 and TRBJ1-2; unclear D gene. Per the germline V gene, CDR1 is MNHEY and CDR2 is SVGAGI. The length of the CDR3 is 13 residues. V gave up 8 bases and J gave up 2 bases, with 12 bases separating them. CDR3 nucleotides: TGTGCCAGCTCACGACAACCCAACTATGGCTACACCTTC. It specifies CASSRQPNYGYTF.